This entry lists 12 T cell receptor beta chains sequenced from one sample in a study of chemoradiotherapy in HPV16-positive cancers (dated 2022 in TCRdb). The protocol used for the library was the immunoSEQ multiplex PCR assay. TCRdb's version of the immuneACCESS table is confined to in-frame rearrangements and falls short of the full clone set. An unresolved V gene accounts for under half of the shortfall where checked; the remainder is of unknown origin. Here the sample has about 4,000 clones; approximately 71% occur a single time. The ten largest make up approximately 15% of the sample. The specimen was obtained from a patient who underwent chemoradiotherapy. These receptors were obtained from a human donor with HPV-associated anogenital cancer.

This clone was counted between two and nine times. The chain combines TRBV4-2 with TRBJ2-1, with TRBD1 as a possible D gene (5 bases). This CDR3 has 15 amino acids. CDR1 and CDR2 (germline): LGHNA, YNFKEQ. V was pared by 0 bases and J by 9 bases, with 15 bases between. The CDR3 reads CASSQELRVGREQFF. In DNA, the CDR3 is TGTGCCAGCAGCCAAGAGCTCAGGGTGGGGCGTGAGCAGTTCTTC.

The CDR3, as DNA: TGTGCCAGCTCACCAACGGGCGATAACGAGCAGTACTTC. It codes for CASSPTGDNEQYF. The V gene is TRBV18, the J gene TRBJ2-7; D not certain. V was cut by 2 bases and J by 5 bases, with 10 bases left in between. CDR1 and CDR2 from the germline V gene are KGHSH and LQKENI. The CDR3 spans 13 residues.

This clone was detected a few times. The chain carries TRBV11-3 and TRBJ2-5, with D perhaps TRBD2 (5 bases). The germline V gene encodes CDR1 SGHNT and CDR2 YENEEA. This CDR3 is 13 amino acids long. Trimming removed 5 bases from V and 1 base from J, with 8 bases in between. The CDR3 DNA is TGTGCCAGCAGCCCCCGGGGCCAAGAGACCCAGTACTTC. Residues: CASSPRGQETQYF.

The chain employs TRBV7-9 and TRBJ2-7; TRBD1 is a possible D gene (5 bases). This CDR3 is 15 amino acids long. Trimming took off 5 bases at V and 2 bases at J, with 16 bases between the two ends. Germline loops: CDR1 SEHNR, CDR2 FQNEAQ (reference sequence). DNA of the CDR3: TGTGCCAGCAGCCCCAAAGTCAGGGTAGCCTACGAGCAGTACTTC. It translates to CASSPKVRVAYEQYF.

The CDR3 spells CASSLNLNEQFF. CDR3 DNA sequence: TGTGCCAGCAGCTTGAATTTGAATGAGCAGTTCTTC. This chain links TRBV5-4 with TRBJ2-1; D uncertain. The V gene's germline CDR1 is SGHNT and CDR2 YYREEE (reference sequence). The V gene lost 1 base and the J gene lost 7 bases, with 6 bases spanning the gap. This CDR3 has 12 amino acids.

The rearrangement links TRBV4-1 to TRBJ1-1; D may be TRBD1 (5 bases). This CDR3 spans 13 amino acids. V was cut by 6 bases and J by 8 bases, with 16 bases left in between. Germline values: CDR1 MGHRA, CDR2 YSYEKL. The CDR3, as DNA: TGCGCCAGCAGTCGGGTGGGGCCACAGGAAGCTTTCTTT. Translation: CASSRVGPQEAFF.

This clone was counted a few times. This chain connects TRBV7-8 to TRBJ2-7; D not resolved. Trimming shortened V by 0 bases and J by 3 bases, and 6 bases separated the two germline ends. Germline values: CDR1 SGHVS, CDR2 FQNEAQ. The CDR3 loop spans 13 amino acids. DNA of the CDR3: TGTGCCAGCAGCTTAGCGCCTGGCTACGAGCAGTACTTC. Amino acids: CASSLAPGYEQYF.

The gene calls are TRBV6-5 and TRBJ2-1; D remains ambiguous. CDR1 is MNHEY and CDR2 is SVGAGI in the germline V gene. V gave up 0 bases and J gave up 6 bases, with 3 bases separating them. There are 12 residues in the CDR3. The CDR3 region is CASSYSGNEQFF. The DNA of the CDR3 is TGTGCCAGCAGTTACTCGGGCAATGAGCAGTTCTTC.

The genes are TRBV6-5 and TRBJ1-2; 8 bases match TRBD1. This CDR3 is 12 amino acids long. Germline V gene data show CDR1 as MNHEY and CDR2 as SVGAGI. J gave up 3 bases and V 6 bases, and 0 bases lay outside the gene matches. The CDR3 loop is CASRTGDYGYTF. The CDR3 DNA is TGTGCCAGCAGGACAGGGGACTATGGCTACACCTTC.

This clone was picked up one time. The DNA for the CDR3 is TGCGCCAGCAGCTTGGGGGACAGGGCTTTAGGTACGCAGTATTTT. Its protein is CASSLGDRALGTQYF. The V call is TRBV5-1, the J call TRBJ2-3; 9 bases are a match to TRBD1. The CDR3 is 15 residues long. Unmatched junction bases numbered 7, after V lost 0 bases and J lost 8 bases. Germline CDR1 SGHRS, CDR2 YFSETQ.

The chain carries TRBV7-3 and TRBJ1-3; D might be TRBD1 (5 bases). With 2 bases removed from V and 0 bases from J, the gap between germline ends came to 17 bases. Germline V CDR1 and CDR2: SGHTA, FQGTGA. This CDR3 is 18 amino acids long. CDR3 bases: TGTGCCAGCAGCTTATGGACAAAGTGGCAGGACTCTGGAAACACCATATATTTT. Amino acid sequence: CASSLWTKWQDSGNTIYF.

CDR3 DNA sequence: TGCGCCAGCAGCTTGACCAGCGGTTTACAAGAGACCCAGTACTTC. Amino acid sequence: CASSLTSGLQETQYF. The rearrangement uses TRBV5-1 and TRBJ2-5, with D possibly matching TRBD2 (5 bases). The CDR3 loop spans 15 amino acids. Trimming took off 1 base at V and 2 bases at J, with 12 bases between the two ends. Per the germline V gene, CDR1 is SGHRS and CDR2 is YFSETQ.